This TCR beta chain was found in a study of cytomegalovirus exposure and HLA in healthy donors. Notes on the study in general: In a later analysis, an Asian-associated ancestry cluster reportedly showed fewer N-insertions than the 666-donor mean. Through in vitro validation, a few CMV-associated chains were shown to be specific for CMV antigens. For most TCR beta V segments, an earlier analysis put the productive rate at about 87% or about 30% of the time. A later analysis linked a missense variant in DCLRE1C to the trimming of TCR beta V and J genes.

The V and J ends lost 3 bases and 2 bases, in that order; junction bases with no gene match: 3. The CDR3 is 13 residues long. CDR1 is GTSNPN and CDR2 is SVGIG in the germline V gene (reference sequence). PCR primers comprised 60 Vbeta and 13 Jbeta primers. The data were produced by immunoSEQ multiplex PCR, yet TCRdb's version contains in-frame clones alone and is incomplete. The table lists around 160,000 clones, approximately 85% of them singletons. This clone occurred a few times. The target antigen is unknown. The clonotype comes from a man younger than 35 in good health and CMV-seropositive. This rearrangement joins TRBV30 to TRBJ2-7, with 8 bases aligning to TRBD2. Sequencing input: PBMCs. In nucleotides, the CDR3 is TGTGCCTGGAGCCCGGGGGGGACCTACGAGCAGTACTTC. It translates to CAWSPGGTYEQYF. The full variable domain, in which reference TRBV30 and TRBJ2-7 provide the parts outside the CDR3, is SQTIHQWPATLVQPVGSPLSLECTVEGTSNPNLYWYRQAAGRGLQLLFYSVGIGQISSEVPQNLSASRPQDRQFILSSKKLLLSDSGFYLCAWSPGGTYEQYFGPGTRLTVT.